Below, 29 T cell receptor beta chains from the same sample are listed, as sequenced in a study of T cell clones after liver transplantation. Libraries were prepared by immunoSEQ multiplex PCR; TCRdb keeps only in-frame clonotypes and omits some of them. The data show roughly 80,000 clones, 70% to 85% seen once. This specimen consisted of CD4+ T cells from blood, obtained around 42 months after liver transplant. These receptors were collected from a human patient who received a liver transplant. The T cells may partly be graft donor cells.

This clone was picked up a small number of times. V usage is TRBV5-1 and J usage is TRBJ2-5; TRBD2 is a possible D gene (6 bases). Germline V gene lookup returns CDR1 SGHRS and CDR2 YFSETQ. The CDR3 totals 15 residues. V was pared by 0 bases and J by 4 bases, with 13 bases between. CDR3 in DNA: TGCGCCAGCAGCTTGGACGGGAGAGTGATAGAGACCCAGTACTTC. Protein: CASSLDGRVIETQYF. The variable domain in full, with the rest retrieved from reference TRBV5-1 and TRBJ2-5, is KAGVTQTPRYLIKTRGQQVTLSCSPISGHRSVSWYQQTPGQGLQFLFEYFSETQRNKGNFPGRFSGRQFSNSRSEMNVSTLELGDSALYLCASSLDGRVIETQYFGPGTRLLVL.

The CDR3 loop reads CASSQPLGGGGHRGELFF. Here the CDR3 DNA reads TGTGCCAGCAGCCAACCTCTTGGGGGGGGAGGCCATAGAGGGGAGCTGTTTTTT. The chain recombines TRBV4-2 with TRBJ2-2, with 7 bases that match TRBD2. Per germline, CDR1 LGHNA and CDR2 YNFKEQ. The junction had 17 bases not matched to a gene; V was cut back by 2 bases and J by 8 bases. CDR3 length: 18 amino acids.

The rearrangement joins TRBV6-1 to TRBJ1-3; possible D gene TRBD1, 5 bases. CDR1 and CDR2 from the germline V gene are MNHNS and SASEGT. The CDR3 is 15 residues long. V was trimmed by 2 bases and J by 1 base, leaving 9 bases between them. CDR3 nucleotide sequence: TGTGCCAGCAGTGAATGGGGGGGGTCTGGAAACACCATATATTTT. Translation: CASSEWGGSGNTIYF.

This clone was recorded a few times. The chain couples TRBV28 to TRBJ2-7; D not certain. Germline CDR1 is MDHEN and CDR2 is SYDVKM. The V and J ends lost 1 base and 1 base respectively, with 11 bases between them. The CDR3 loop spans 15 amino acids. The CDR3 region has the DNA TGTGCCAGCAGTTTATACGGACGGAAATCCTACGAGCAGTACTTC. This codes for CASSLYGRKSYEQYF.

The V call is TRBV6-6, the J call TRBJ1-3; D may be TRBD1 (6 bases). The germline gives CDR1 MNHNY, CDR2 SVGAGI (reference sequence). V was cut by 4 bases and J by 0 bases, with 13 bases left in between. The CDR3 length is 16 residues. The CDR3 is CASSSGQHLSGNTIYF. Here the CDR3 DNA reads TGTGCCAGCAGTTCCGGACAGCATCTCTCTGGAAACACCATATATTTT.

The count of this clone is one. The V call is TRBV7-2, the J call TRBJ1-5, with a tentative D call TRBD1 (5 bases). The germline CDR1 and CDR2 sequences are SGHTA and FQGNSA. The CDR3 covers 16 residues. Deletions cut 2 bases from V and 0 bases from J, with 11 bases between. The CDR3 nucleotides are TGTGCCAGCAGCTTATCTGGACACTATAGCAATCAGCCCCAGCATTTT. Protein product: CASSLSGHYSNQPQHF.

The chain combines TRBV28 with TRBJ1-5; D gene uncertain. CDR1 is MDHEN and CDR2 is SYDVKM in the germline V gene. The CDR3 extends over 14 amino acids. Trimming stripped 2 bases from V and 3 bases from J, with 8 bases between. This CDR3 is CASSLGAVNQPQHF. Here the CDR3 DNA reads TGTGCCAGCAGTTTAGGAGCGGTCAATCAGCCCCAGCATTTT.

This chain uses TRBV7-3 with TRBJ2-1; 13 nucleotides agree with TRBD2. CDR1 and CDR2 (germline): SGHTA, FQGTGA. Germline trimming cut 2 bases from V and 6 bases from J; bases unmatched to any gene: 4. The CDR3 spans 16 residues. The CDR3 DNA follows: TGTGCCAGCAGCTTATACAGGACTAGCGGGAGCAATGAGCAGTTCTTC. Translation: CASSLYRTSGSNEQFF.

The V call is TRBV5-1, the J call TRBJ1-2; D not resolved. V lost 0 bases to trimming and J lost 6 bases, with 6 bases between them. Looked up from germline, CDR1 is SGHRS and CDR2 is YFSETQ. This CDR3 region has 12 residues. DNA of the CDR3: TGCGCCAGCAGCTTGGGTCGAGATGGCTACACCTTC. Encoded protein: CASSLGRDGYTF.

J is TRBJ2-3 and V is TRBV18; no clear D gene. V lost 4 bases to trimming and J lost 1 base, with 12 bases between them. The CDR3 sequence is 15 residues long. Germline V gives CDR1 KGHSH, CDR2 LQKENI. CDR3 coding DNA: TGTGCCAGCTCACTCCGACCGTCAGGCACAGATACGCAGTATTTT. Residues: CASSLRPSGTDTQYF.

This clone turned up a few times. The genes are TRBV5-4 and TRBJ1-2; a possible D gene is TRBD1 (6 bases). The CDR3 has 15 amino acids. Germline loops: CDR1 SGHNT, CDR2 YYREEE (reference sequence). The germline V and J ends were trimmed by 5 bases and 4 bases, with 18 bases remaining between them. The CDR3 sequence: CASRNRRGPTYGYTF. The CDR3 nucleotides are TGTGCCAGCAGAAATCGCAGGGGTCCCACCTATGGCTACACCTTC.

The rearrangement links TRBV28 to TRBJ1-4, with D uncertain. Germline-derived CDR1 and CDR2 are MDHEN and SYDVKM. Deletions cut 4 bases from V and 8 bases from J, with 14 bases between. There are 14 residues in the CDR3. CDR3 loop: CASSSSGPPEKLFF. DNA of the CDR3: TGTGCCAGCAGTTCCTCGGGCCCCCCGGAAAAACTGTTTTTT.

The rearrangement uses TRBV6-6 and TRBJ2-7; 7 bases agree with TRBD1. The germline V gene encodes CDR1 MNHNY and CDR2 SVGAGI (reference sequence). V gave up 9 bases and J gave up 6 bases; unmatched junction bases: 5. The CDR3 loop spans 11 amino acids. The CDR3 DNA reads TGTGCCAGTCAACAGGGGAGCGAGCAGTACTTC. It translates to CASQQGSEQYF.

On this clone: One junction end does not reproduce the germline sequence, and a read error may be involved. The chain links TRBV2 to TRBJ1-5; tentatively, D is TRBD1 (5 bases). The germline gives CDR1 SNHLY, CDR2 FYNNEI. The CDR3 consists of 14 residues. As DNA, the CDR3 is TGTGCCAGCAGTGAACGGGCAGGGAATCATCCCCAGCATTTT. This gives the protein CASSERAGNHPQHF.

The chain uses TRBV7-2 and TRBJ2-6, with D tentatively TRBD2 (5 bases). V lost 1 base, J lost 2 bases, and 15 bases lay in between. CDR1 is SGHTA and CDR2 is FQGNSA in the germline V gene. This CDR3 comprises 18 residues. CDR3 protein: CASSLDSLRRTGANVLTF. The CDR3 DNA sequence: TGTGCCAGCAGCTTAGATTCCCTCAGGAGGACTGGGGCCAACGTCCTGACTTTC.

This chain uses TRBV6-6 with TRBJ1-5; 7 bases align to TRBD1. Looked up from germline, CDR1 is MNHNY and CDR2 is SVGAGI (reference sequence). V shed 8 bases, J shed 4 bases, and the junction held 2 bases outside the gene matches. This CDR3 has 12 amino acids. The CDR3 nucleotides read TGTGCCAGCGGGACAGCTAATCAGCCCCAGCATTTT. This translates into CASGTANQPQHF.

The CDR3 here is CASSVGEYSGNTIYF. Written as DNA, the CDR3 is TGTGCCAGCAGCGTAGGGGAGTACTCTGGAAACACCATATATTTT. This chain connects TRBV9 to TRBJ1-3; D is ambiguous. Trimming took off 0 bases at V and 0 bases at J, with 7 bases between the two ends. The germline CDR1 and CDR2 sequences are SGDLS and YYNGEE. CDR3 length equals 15 residues.

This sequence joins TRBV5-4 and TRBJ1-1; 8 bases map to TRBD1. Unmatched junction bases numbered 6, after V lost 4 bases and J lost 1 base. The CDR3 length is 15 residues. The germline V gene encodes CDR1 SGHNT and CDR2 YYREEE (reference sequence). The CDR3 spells CASSRQGLGNTEAFF. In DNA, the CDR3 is TGTGCCAGCAGCCGACAGGGGCTGGGGAACACTGAAGCTTTCTTT. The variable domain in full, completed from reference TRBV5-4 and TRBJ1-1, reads ETGVTQSPTHLIKTRGQQVTLRCSSQSGHNTVSWYQQALGQGPQFIFQYYREEENGRGNFPPRFSGLQFPNYSSELNVNALELDDSALYLCASSRQGLGNTEAFFGQGTRLTVV.

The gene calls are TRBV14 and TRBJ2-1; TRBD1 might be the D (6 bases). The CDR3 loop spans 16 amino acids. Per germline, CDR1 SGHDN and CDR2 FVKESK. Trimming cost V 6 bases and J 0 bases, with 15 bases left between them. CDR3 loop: CASSSTGHRSYNEQFF. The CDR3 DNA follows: TGTGCCAGCAGTTCCACGGGACACCGCTCCTACAATGAGCAGTTCTTC.

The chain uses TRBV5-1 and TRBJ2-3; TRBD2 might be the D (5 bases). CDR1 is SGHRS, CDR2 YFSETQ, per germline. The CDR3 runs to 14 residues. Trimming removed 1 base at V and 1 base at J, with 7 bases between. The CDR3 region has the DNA TGCGCCAGCAGCTTGTTTAGCGGCACAGATACGCAGTATTTT. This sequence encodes CASSLFSGTDTQYF.

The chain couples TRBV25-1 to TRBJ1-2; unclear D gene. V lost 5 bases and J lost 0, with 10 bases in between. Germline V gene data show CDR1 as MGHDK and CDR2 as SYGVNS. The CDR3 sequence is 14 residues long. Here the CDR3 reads CASSSMRANYGYTF. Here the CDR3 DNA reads TGTGCCAGCAGTAGTATGAGGGCTAACTATGGCTACACCTTC.

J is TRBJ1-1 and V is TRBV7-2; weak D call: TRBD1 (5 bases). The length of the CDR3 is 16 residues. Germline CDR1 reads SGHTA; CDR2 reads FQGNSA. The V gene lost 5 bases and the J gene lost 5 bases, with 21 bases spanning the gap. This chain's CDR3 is CASSPTGNRSPTEAFF. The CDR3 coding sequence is TGTGCCAGCAGCCCCACAGGCAACCGATCCCCGACTGAAGCTTTCTTT.

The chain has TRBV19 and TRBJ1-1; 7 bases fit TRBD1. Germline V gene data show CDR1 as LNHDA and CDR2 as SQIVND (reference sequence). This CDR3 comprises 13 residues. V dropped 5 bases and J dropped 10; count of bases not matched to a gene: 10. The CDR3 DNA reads TGTGCCAGTAGTTTCGACAGGGTCGGAGGAGCTTTCTTT. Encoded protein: CASSFDRVGGAFF.

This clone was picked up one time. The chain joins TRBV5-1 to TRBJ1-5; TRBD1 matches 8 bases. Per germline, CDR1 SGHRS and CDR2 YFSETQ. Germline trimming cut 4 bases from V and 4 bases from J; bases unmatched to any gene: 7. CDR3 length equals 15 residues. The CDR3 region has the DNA TGCGCCAGCAGCCTCCTGACAGGGGTAAATCAGCCCCAGCATTTT. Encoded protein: CASSLLTGVNQPQHF.

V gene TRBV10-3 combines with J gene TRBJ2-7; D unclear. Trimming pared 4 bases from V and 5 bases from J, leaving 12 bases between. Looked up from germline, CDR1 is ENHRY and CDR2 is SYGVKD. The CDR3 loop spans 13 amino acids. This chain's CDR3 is CAISGPLSHEQYF. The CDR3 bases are TGTGCCATCAGTGGTCCCCTGTCCCACGAGCAGTACTTC.

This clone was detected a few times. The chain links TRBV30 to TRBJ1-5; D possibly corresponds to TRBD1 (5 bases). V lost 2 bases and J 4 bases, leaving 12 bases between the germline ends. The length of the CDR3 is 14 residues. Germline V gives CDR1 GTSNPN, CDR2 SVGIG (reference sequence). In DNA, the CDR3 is TGTGCCTGGAGTACGACGACAGCGAATCAGCCCCAGCATTTT. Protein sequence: CAWSTTTANQPQHF.

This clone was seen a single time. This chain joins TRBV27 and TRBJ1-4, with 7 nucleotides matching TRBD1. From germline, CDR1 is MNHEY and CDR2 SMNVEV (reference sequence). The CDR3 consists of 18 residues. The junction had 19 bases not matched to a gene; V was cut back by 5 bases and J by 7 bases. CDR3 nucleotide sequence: TGTGCCAGCAGTCTCCTATCGGCCCTGACAGGGAGAAGTGAAAAACTGTTTTTT. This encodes CASSLLSALTGRSEKLFF.

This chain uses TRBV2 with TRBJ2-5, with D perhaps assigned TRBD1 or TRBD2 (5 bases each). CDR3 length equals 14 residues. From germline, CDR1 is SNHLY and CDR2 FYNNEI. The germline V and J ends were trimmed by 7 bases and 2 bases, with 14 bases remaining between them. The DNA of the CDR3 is TGTGCCAGCACCCTTGGGAGACAGCAAGAGACCCAGTACTTC. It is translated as CASTLGRQQETQYF.

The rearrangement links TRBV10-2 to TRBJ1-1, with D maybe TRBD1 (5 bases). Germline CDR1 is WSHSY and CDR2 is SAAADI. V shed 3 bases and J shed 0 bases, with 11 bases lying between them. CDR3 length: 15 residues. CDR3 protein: CASSDRGRLNTEAFF. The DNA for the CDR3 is TGCGCCAGCAGTGATCGGGGACGGCTGAACACTGAAGCTTTCTTT.